This TCR beta chain emerged from a study of CD8 T cells in ankylosing spondylitis. Study-wide results and limits: The clones that were linked to disease were reported to be significantly enriched in matched synovial fluid samples from ankylosing spondylitis patients. Some motif variants had been reported before (in reactive arthritis synovial fluid and blood). About 8 highly homologous variants made up a TCR beta motif, and this motif appeared characteristic of ankylosing spondylitis blood.

Germline V gives CDR1 SNHLY, CDR2 FYNNEI. The CDR3 extends over 13 amino acids. This clonotype was seen at least ten times. Its antigen is as yet unknown. One junction end does not reproduce the germline sequence, and a read error may be involved. TCR beta libraries were made by quantitative 5'-RACE with molecular barcodes. Using its own MiXCR run on the 5' RACE reads, TCRdb lists one record per CDR3 protein. The table shows 650,000 to 800,000 distinct CDR3 sequences, with 19% occurring only once. The sequenced sample consisted of blood, either unsorted or a sorted T cell fraction (not recorded which). The chain combines TRBV2 with TRBJ1-6; D possibly corresponds to TRBD1 (6 bases). The origin of this receptor is a male donor with ankylosing spondylitis. This CDR3 reads CASSDRNNSPLHF. CDR3 sequence (DNA): TGCGCCAGCAGTGACAGGAATAATTCACCCCTCCACTTT.